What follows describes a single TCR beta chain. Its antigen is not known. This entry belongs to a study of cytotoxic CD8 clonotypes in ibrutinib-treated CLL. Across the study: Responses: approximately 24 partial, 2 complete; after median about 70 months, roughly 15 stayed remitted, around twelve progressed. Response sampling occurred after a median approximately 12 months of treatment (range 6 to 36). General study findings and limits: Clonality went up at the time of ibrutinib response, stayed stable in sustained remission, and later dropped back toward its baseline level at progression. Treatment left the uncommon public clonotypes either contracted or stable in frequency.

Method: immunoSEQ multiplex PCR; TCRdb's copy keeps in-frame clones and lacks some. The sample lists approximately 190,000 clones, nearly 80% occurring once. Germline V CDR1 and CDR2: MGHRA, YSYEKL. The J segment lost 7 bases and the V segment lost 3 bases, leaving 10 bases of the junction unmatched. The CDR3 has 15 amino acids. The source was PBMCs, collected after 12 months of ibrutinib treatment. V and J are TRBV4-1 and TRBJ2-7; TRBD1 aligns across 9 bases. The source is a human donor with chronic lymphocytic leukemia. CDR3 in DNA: TGCGCCAGCAGCCATTACCCACAGGGGGCGCAGGAGCAGTACTTC. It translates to CASSHYPQGAQEQYF.